This T cell receptor (beta chain) was found in a study of shared clonotypes between healthy human individuals. Sorted-subset replicate PCR reactions were performed with about 200 ng DNA, corresponding to tens of thousands of T cell genomes. Sequencing was performed with immunoSEQ multiplex PCR; in TCRdb, only in-frame clones are kept and a portion is missing. The data contain around 2,100,000 clones, roughly 94% of them singletons. For this clone: The antigen remains undetermined.

CD45RO-negative, CCR7-positively selected cells formed the naive CD8 fraction, excluding terminally differentiated effector memory CD45RA+ cells. This CDR3 has 14 residues. V lost 0 bases to trimming and J lost 6 bases, with 12 bases between them. CDR1 SGHDT and CDR2 YYEEEE come from the germline V gene. Study-wide points: Non-shared clonotypes had lower generation probabilities than those shared by all four donors. Although depth was large, rarefaction showed that sequencing of the sorted subsets was incomplete.

The chain joins TRBV5-6 to TRBJ1-1; unclear D gene. The sequence derives from a young man in good health. The sequencing input was naive CD8+ T cells sorted from blood. The CDR3 reads CASSLGTGLAEAFF. CDR3 nucleotides: TGTGCCAGCAGCTTGGGGACCGGGTTAGCTGAAGCTTTCTTT.